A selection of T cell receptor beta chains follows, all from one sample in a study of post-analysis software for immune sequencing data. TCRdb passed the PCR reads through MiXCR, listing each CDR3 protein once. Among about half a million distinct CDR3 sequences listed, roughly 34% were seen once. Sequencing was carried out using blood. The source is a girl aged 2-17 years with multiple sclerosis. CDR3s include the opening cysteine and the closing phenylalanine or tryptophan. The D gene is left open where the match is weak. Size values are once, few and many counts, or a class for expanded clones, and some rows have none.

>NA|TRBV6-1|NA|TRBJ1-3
CASTASGNTIYF
TGTGCCAGCACGGCTAGCGGAAACACCATATATTTT
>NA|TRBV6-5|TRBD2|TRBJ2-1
CASSFRTSMDEQFF
TGTGCCAGCAGTTTCCGGACTAGCATGGATGAGCAGTTCTTC
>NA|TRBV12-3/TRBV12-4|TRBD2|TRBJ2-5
CASSRTTSGGAETQYF
TGTGCCAGCAGCCGTACGACTAGCGGGGGGGCGGAGACCCAGTACTTC
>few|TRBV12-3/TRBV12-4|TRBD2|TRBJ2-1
CASSPLTSGGIEQFF
TGTGCCAGCAGTCCCCTGACTAGCGGGGGGATTGAGCAGTTCTTC
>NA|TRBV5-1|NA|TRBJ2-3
CASSLGVKGTDTQYF
TGCGCCAGCAGCTTGGGGGTGAAGGGCACAGATACGCAGTATTTT
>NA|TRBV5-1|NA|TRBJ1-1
CASSLGSWGNTEAFF
TGCGCCAGCAGCTTAGGAAGTTGGGGGAACACTGAAGCTTTCTTT
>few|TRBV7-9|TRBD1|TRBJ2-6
CASRFSGTGGAGANVLTF
TGTGCCAGCAGATTCTCCGGGACAGGGGGTGCCGGGGCCAACGTCCTGACTTTC
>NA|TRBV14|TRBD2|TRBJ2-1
CASSQGVRRRGVRNEQFF
TGTGCCAGCAGCCAAGGGGTCCGAAGGCGGGGGGTTCGGAATGAGCAGTTCTTC
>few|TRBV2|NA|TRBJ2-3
CASSTDHSTDTQYF
TGTGCCAGCAGCACGGACCACAGCACAGATACGCAGTATTTT
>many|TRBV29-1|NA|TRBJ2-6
CSGTIRVSGANVLTF
TGCAGCGGGACGATCAGAGTCTCTGGGGCCAACGTCCTGACTTTC
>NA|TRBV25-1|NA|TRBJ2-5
CASSVQNQETQYF
TGTGCCAGCAGTGTACAGAACCAAGAGACCCAGTACTTC
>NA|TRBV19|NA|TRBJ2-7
CASSIVAGIYEQYF
TGTGCCAGTAGTATCGTTGCAGGGATCTACGAGCAGTACTTC
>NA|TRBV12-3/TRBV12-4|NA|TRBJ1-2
CASKNPNYGYTF
TGTGCCAGCAAGAACCCTAACTATGGCTACACCTTC
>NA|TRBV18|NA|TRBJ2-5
CASSPWTAEETQYF
TGTGCCAGCTCACCCTGGACTGCCGAAGAGACCCAGTACTTC
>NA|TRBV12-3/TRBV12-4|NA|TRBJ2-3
CASSFVAGPRVSPDTQYF
TGTGCCAGCAGTTTTGTCGCAGGGCCACGGGTTTCCCCAGATACGCAGTATTTT
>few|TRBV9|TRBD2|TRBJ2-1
CASTPGLAGYEQFF
TGTGCCAGCACCCCGGGACTAGCAGGTTATGAGCAGTTCTTC
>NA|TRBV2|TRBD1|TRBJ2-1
CASSKDRDYNEQFF
TGTGCCAGCAGTAAGGACAGGGACTACAATGAGCAGTTCTTC
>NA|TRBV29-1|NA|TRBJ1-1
CSGGDINTEAFF
TGCAGCGGCGGGGACATCAACACTGAAGCTTTCTTT
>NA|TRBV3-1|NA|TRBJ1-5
CASNQGSGPHQPQHF
TGTGCCAGCAACCAAGGGTCGGGACCTCATCAGCCCCAGCATTTT
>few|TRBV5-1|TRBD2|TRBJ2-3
CASHLAGGTDTQYF
TGCGCCAGTCATCTAGCGGGGGGCACAGATACGCAGTATTTT
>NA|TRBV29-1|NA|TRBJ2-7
CSVVGSRGYEQYF
TGCAGCGTTGTGGGCAGCCGAGGGTACGAGCAGTACTTC
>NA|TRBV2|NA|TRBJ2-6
CASSTGLSGANVLTF
TGTGCCAGCAGTACAGGGTTGTCAGGGGCCAACGTCCTGACTTTC
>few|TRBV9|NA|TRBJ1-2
CASSVATQGRRYTF
TGTGCCAGCAGCGTAGCTACACAGGGTAGGCGCTACACCTTC
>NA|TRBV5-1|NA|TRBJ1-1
CASSLEGDFTEAFF
TGCGCCAGCAGCTTGGAGGGGGATTTCACTGAAGCTTTCTTT
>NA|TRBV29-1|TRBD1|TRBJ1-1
CSVRQGLDTEAFF
TGCAGCGTTAGACAGGGGCTCGACACTGAAGCTTTCTTT
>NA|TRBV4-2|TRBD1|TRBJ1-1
CASSHVELGTGPMNTEAFF
TGTGCCAGCAGCCACGTGGAACTTGGGACAGGGCCAATGAACACTGAAGCTTTCTTT
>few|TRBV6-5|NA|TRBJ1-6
CASSYSRGGYSSPLHF
TGTGCCAGCAGTTACTCCCGGGGGGGTTATAGTTCACCCCTCCACTTT
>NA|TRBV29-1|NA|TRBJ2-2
CSVVDGNTGELFF
TGCAGCGTTGTAGACGGAAACACCGGGGAGCTGTTTTTT
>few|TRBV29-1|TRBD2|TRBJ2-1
CSVEQLAGYNEQFF
TGCAGCGTTGAACAACTAGCGGGTTACAATGAGCAGTTCTTC
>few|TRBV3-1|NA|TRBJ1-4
CASSQEYGATNEKLFF
TGTGCCAGCAGCCAAGAGTATGGGGCGACTAATGAAAAACTGTTTTTT
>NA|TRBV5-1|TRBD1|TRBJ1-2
CASSYYYPGQEYGYTF
TGCGCCAGCAGCTACTACTACCCGGGACAGGAATATGGCTACACCTTC
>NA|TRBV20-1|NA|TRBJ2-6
CSARGESGANVLTF
TGCAGTGCTAGAGGAGAATCTGGGGCCAACGTCCTGACTTTC
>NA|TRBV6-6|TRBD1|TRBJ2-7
CASSSWGQGVYEQYF
TGTGCCAGCAGTTCCTGGGGACAGGGGGTTTACGAGCAGTACTTC
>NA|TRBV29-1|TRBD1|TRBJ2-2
CSARQGVTGELFF
TGCAGCGCCCGACAGGGGGTCACCGGGGAGCTGTTTTTT
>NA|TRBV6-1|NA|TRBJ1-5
CASSDGLYSNQPQHF
TGTGCCAGCAGTGATGGACTGTATAGCAATCAGCCCCAGCATTTT
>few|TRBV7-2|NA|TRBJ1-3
CASSRQATVSGNTIYF
TGTGCCAGCAGCCGACAGGCGACCGTCTCTGGAAACACCATATATTTT
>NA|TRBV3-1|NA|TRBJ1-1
CASSQARGRGTEAFF
TGTGCCAGCAGCCAAGCCAGGGGCAGGGGCACTGAAGCTTTCTTT
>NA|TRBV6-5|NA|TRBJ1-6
CASSYKGVSYNSPLHF
TGTGCCAGCAGTTACAAGGGGGTGTCCTATAATTCACCCCTCCACTTT
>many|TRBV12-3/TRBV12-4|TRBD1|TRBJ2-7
CASSPPGQGAYEQYF
TGTGCCAGCAGTCCACCGGGACAGGGGGCTTACGAGCAGTACTTC
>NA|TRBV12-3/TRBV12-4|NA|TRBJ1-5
CASSLAENQSQHF
TGTGCCAGCAGTTTAGCAGAGAATCAGTCCCAGCATTTT